The 22 T cell receptor beta chains presented below share a single source sample, sequenced in a study of Ad26.COV2.S vaccination and SARS-CoV-2 variants. Sequencing used immunoSEQ multiplex PCR; TCRdb keeps in-frame clones, though not all of them. The sample yields hundreds of thousands of clones, roughly four fifths seen once. The treatment was: some 19 received Ad26.COV2.S at low or high dose, single or two shots; about five received placebo; per-sample allocation not given. The investigators took samples on day 63 after the first vaccine or placebo injection. Sequencing used peripheral blood, obtained in a trial of Ad26.COV2.S vaccine versus placebo. The receptor set was obtained from a person aged 18-60 years who received the Ad26.COV2.S COVID-19 vaccine or a placebo.

The chain has TRBV4-2 and TRBJ2-2, with 10 bases aligning to TRBD2. Trimming at V came to 4 bases and at J to 1 base, leaving 12 bases not matched to a gene. The CDR3 loop spans 19 amino acids. The germline V gene encodes CDR1 LGHNA and CDR2 YNFKEQ. CDR3 nucleotide sequence: TGTGCCAGCAGCCTCCTACAGGGGAGCGGGGGGGTGAACACCGGGGAGCTGTTTTTT. It is translated as CASSLLQGSGGVNTGELFF.

The count of this clone is one. V and J are TRBV29-1 and TRBJ1-2; unclear D gene. CDR3 length: 14 residues. Trimming removed 6 bases at V and 4 bases at J, with 18 bases between. Germline CDR1 is SQVTM and CDR2 is ANQGSEA. The CDR3 region is CSVASPAQIYGYTF. CDR3 DNA sequence: TGCAGCGTGGCTTCCCCAGCCCAAATCTATGGCTACACCTTC.

The genes are TRBV19 and TRBJ2-2; 8 bases align to TRBD2. Trimming at V came to 2 bases and at J to 2 bases, leaving 4 bases not matched to a gene. This CDR3 comprises 16 residues. Per the germline V gene, CDR1 is LNHDA and CDR2 is SQIVND (reference sequence). The CDR3 nucleotides are TGTGCCAGTAGTATATCTGCGGGGGGAAACACCGGGGAGCTGTTTTTT. As protein: CASSISAGGNTGELFF.

This sequence joins TRBV7-8 and TRBJ1-5; D possibly corresponds to TRBD1 (6 bases). This CDR3 comprises 16 residues. The V and J ends lost 5 bases and 4 bases respectively, with 18 bases between them. CDR1 and CDR2 from the germline V gene are SGHVS and FQNEAQ. The CDR3 reads CASSLMPRGKNQPQHF. CDR3 DNA: TGTGCCAGCAGCCTAATGCCGAGGGGGAAGAATCAGCCCCAGCATTTT.

This clone has only one observation. This rearrangement joins TRBV6-1 to TRBJ1-1; possibly TRBD1 for D (5 bases). Trimming left V 3 bases short and J 6 bases short, with 17 bases between. Germline CDR1 and CDR2: MNHNS and SASEGT. CDR3 length: 15 amino acids. DNA of the CDR3: TGTGCCAGCAGTGACGGACGCAGGGACTGGGCTGAAGCTTTCTTT. This translates into CASSDGRRDWAEAFF.

The chain is built from TRBV11-1 and TRBJ2-5; D perhaps matches TRBD1 (5 bases). CDR3 length equals 13 residues. In germline, CDR1 is SGHAT, CDR2 FQDESV (reference sequence). The V and J ends lost 6 bases and 5 bases respectively, with 13 bases between them. CDR3 bases: TGTGCCAGCAGAGATCAGCAGGGCGAGACCCAGTACTTC. Translation gives CASRDQQGETQYF.

This rearrangement joins TRBV7-9 to TRBJ1-2, with D maybe TRBD1 (5 bases). This CDR3 has 14 amino acids. The germline V and J ends were trimmed by 4 bases and 8 bases, with 17 bases remaining between them. Germline CDR1 and CDR2: SEHNR and FQNEAQ (reference sequence). CDR3 sequence: CASSSSGTSLGYTF. For the CDR3, the DNA is TGTGCCAGCAGCTCCTCCGGGACCTCCCTAGGCTACACCTTC.

In this sample, this clone turned up a few times. The J gene is TRBJ2-7, the V gene TRBV5-6, with D perhaps given as TRBD1 or TRBD2 (5 bases each). The V end lost 4 bases, the J end lost 5 bases, and 16 bases lay between the germline ends. There are 14 residues in the CDR3. The germline V gene encodes CDR1 SGHDT and CDR2 YYEEEE. The CDR3 bases are TGTGCCAGCAGCCATGCCGTTTGGGGGAACGAGCAGTACTTC. Its protein is CASSHAVWGNEQYF.

This clone was seen only once. V and J are TRBV19 and TRBJ1-2; 9 nucleotides line up with TRBD1. The V segment lost 3 bases and the J segment 5 bases; nucleotides outside the gene matches: 16. The CDR3 has 18 amino acids. Germline assignment: CDR1 LNHDA and CDR2 SQIVND (reference sequence). The CDR3 is CASSIDPDRGILWYGYTF. The DNA for the CDR3 is TGTGCCAGTAGTATCGACCCGGACAGGGGAATTTTATGGTATGGCTACACCTTC.

The J gene is TRBJ1-6, the V gene TRBV2; D uncertain. Germline V gene sequence: CDR1 SNHLY, CDR2 FYNNEI. V shed 7 bases and J shed 7 bases, with 17 bases lying between them. The CDR3 loop spans 15 amino acids. DNA for the CDR3: TGTGCCAGCATCCCCGGGCAGACCAACAATTCACCCCTCCACTTT. Protein: CASIPGQTNNSPLHF.

In this sample, this clone turned up once. DNA of the CDR3: TGTGCCAGCAGCGCGGGGAGGGCCGACTACTATGGCTACACCTTC. As protein: CASSAGRADYYGYTF. This rearrangement joins TRBV5-4 to TRBJ1-2; no firm D call. The germline V gene has CDR1 SGHNT and CDR2 YYREEE (reference sequence). Trimming removed 4 bases at V and 3 bases at J, with 16 bases between. The CDR3 consists of 15 residues.

The V and J genes are TRBV10-3 and TRBJ1-5, with D maybe TRBD1 (6 bases). Germline V gene lookup returns CDR1 ENHRY and CDR2 SYGVKD. The V and J ends lost 10 bases and 3 bases respectively, with 13 bases between them. The CDR3 has 13 amino acids. Here the CDR3 reads CATRWTDNQPQHF. The CDR3 nucleotides read TGTGCCACTCGGTGGACAGACAATCAGCCCCAGCATTTT.

Details on this clone: A read error may produce the germline difference seen at one junction end. The chain employs TRBV5-1 and TRBJ1-1; perhaps TRBD1 as D (6 bases). The CDR3 length is 16 residues. In germline, CDR1 is SGHRS, CDR2 YFSETQ. The CDR3 here is CASSLALGQTNSEAFF. The CDR3 nucleotides read TGCGCCAGCAGCTTGGCCCTTGGACAGACGAACTCTGAAGCTTTCTTT.

The rearrangement links TRBV10-3 to TRBJ2-7; no clear D gene. V lost 10 bases and J 2 bases, leaving 15 bases between the germline ends. CDR3 size: 13 residues. Looked up from germline, CDR1 is ENHRY and CDR2 is SYGVKD. This CDR3 reads CATAMDGTYEQYF. The CDR3 nucleotides read TGTGCCACCGCCATGGACGGAACCTACGAGCAGTACTTC.

The chain employs TRBV11-3 and TRBJ1-3; the D is unclear. Germline CDR1 and CDR2: SGHNT and YENEEA. V lost 5 bases to trimming and J lost 1 base, with 12 bases between them. The CDR3 totals 15 residues. DNA of the CDR3: TGTGCCAGCAGCCCATCTCGACATTCTGGAAACACCATATATTTT. Residues: CASSPSRHSGNTIYF.

This chain joins TRBV7-2 and TRBJ2-3, with 7 bases lining up with TRBD2. This CDR3 has 15 amino acids. V was pared by 3 bases and J by 2 bases, with 5 bases of the junction left unmatched. Germline loops: CDR1 SGHTA, CDR2 FQGNSA. DNA of the CDR3: TGTGCCAGCAGCTTCATACTAGCGTCCACAGATACGCAGTATTTT. Protein product: CASSFILASTDTQYF.

The V gene is TRBV7-3, the J gene TRBJ1-1; tentatively, D is TRBD1 (5 bases). The V gene lost 5 bases and the J gene lost 2 bases, with 9 bases spanning the gap. The length of the CDR3 is 13 residues. Germline loops: CDR1 SGHTA, CDR2 FQGTGA. CDR3 DNA sequence: TGTGCCAGCAGCCCAGGGATTAACACTGAAGCTTTCTTT. Its protein product is CASSPGINTEAFF.

V gene TRBV19 combines with J gene TRBJ1-1; 7 positions match TRBD1. J was trimmed by 4 bases and V by 6 bases; bases with no gene match: 14. The CDR3 totals 16 residues. Per the germline V gene, CDR1 is LNHDA and CDR2 is SQIVND (reference sequence). The CDR3 DNA follows: TGTGCCAGTAGCCCCGGGACAGCAACTTTACCCACTGAAGCTTTCTTT. This translates into CASSPGTATLPTEAFF. Full variable domain (remainder filled in from reference TRBV19 and TRBJ1-1): DGGITQSPKYLFRKEGQNVTLSCEQNLNHDAMYWYRQDPGQGLRLIYYSQIVNDFQKGDIAEGYSVSREKKESFPLTVTSAQKNPTAFYLCASSPGTATLPTEAFFGQGTRLTVV.

The chain is built from TRBV24-1 and TRBJ2-3, with D perhaps TRBD2 (5 bases). The CDR3 has 16 amino acids. Germline CDR1 reads KGHDR; CDR2 reads SFDVKD. The germline V and J ends were trimmed by 2 bases and 0 bases, with 11 bases remaining between them. The CDR3 nucleotides read TGTGCCACCAGTGATTCCCTAGCTAGTAGCACAGATACGCAGTATTTT. Its translation: CATSDSLASSTDTQYF.

The J gene is TRBJ1-1, the V gene TRBV9; maybe TRBD1 (6 bases). V was pared by 3 bases and J by 4 bases, with 7 bases between. There are 12 residues in the CDR3. Germline CDR1 and CDR2: SGDLS and YYNGEE. This CDR3 reads CASSGGLTEAFF. CDR3 in DNA: TGTGCCAGCAGCGGGGGGCTCACTGAAGCTTTCTTT.

This rearrangement joins TRBV2 to TRBJ1-2, with D uncertain. V was trimmed by 2 bases and J by 5 bases, leaving 6 bases between them. Germline CDR1 SNHLY, CDR2 FYNNEI. CDR3 length: 12 residues. The CDR3 sequence: CASSEYAYGYTF. In DNA, the CDR3 is TGTGCCAGCAGTGAATACGCGTATGGCTACACCTTC.

The chain recombines TRBV6-2 or TRBV6-3 with TRBJ1-1, with 7 bases that match TRBD1. The CDR3 length is 15 residues. The V and J ends lost 0 bases and 5 bases, in that order; junction bases with no gene match: 6. In germline, CDR1 is MNHEY, CDR2 SVGEGT. CDR3 DNA: TGTGCCAGCAGTTACTCGATGACAGGGCGGACTGAAGCTTTCTTT. Translating gives CASSYSMTGRTEAFF.